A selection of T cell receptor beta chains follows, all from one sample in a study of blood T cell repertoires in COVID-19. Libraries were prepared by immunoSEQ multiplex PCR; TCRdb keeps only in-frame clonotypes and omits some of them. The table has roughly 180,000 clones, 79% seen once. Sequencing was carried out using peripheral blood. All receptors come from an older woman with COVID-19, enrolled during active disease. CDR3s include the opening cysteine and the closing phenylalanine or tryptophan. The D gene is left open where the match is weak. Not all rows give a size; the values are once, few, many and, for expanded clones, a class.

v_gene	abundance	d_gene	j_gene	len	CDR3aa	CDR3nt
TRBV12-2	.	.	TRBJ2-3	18	CASRYPWSGRCRADTQYF	TGTGCAAGTCGCTACCCCTGGAGCGGGAGGTGTAGGGCAGATACGCAGTATTTT
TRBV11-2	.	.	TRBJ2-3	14	CASGGAGTAGTQYF	TGTGCCAGCGGGGGGGCAGGAACAGCTGGTACGCAGTATTTT
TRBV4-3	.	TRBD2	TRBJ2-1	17	CASSQEPASGLYNEQFF	TGCGCCAGCAGCCAAGAGCCGGCTAGCGGACTCTACAATGAGCAGTTCTTC
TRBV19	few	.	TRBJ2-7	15	CASSRGGLLSYEQYF	TGTGCCAGTAGTAGGGGGGGGCTCCTCTCCTACGAGCAGTACTTC
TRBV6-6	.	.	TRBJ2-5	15	CASSYGQGPVWTQYF	TGTGCCAGCAGTTACGGCCAGGGGCCCGTATGGACCCAGTACTTC
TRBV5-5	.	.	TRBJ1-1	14	CASSLGWGGTEAFF	TGTGCCAGCAGCTTGGGGTGGGGAGGGACTGAAGCTTTCTTT
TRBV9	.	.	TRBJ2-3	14	CASGYRGSTDTQYF	TGTGCCAGCGGGTATCGGGGGAGCACAGATACGCAGTATTTT
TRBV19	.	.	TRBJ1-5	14	CASSHGGGFQPQHF	TGTGCCAGTAGTCACGGGGGGGGGTTTCAGCCCCAGCATTTT
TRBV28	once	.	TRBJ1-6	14	CASSLGGLDSPLHF	TGTGCCAGCAGTTTAGGAGGGCTCGATTCACCCCTCCACTTT
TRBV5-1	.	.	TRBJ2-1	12	CASSLAGGEQFF	TGCGCCAGCAGCTTGGCCGGGGGTGAGCAGTTCTTC
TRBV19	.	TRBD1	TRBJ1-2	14	CASSSRQGGYGYTF	TGTGCCAGTAGTTCAAGACAGGGTGGCTATGGCTACACCTTC
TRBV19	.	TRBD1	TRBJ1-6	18	CASSRPIRGQGGNSPLHF	TGTGCCAGTAGTAGACCGATTCGGGGACAGGGGGGAAATTCACCCCTCCACTTT
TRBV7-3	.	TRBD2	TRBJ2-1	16	CASSPSTSGRYNEQFF	TGTGCCAGCAGCCCATCCACTAGCGGGAGGTACAATGAGCAGTTCTTC
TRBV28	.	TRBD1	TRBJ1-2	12	CASEQGARGYTF	TGTGCCAGTGAACAGGGGGCGCGGGGCTACACCTTC
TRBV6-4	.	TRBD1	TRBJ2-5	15	CASSEQGASKETQYF	TGTGCCAGCAGTGAACAGGGGGCGTCCAAAGAGACCCAGTACTTC
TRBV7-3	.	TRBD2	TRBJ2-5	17	CASSSTLSGGDQETQYF	TGTGCCAGCAGCTCAACCCTCAGCGGGGGGGACCAAGAGACCCAGTACTTC
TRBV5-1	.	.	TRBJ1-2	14	CASSPGGGSYGYTF	TGCGCCAGCAGCCCCGGGGGAGGGAGCTATGGCTACACCTTC
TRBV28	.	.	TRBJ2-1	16	CASSPLGGGANNEQFF	TGTGCCAGCAGTCCCCTAGGCGGGGGCGCGAACAATGAGCAGTTCTTC
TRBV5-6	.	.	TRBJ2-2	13	CASSLGGPGELFF	TGTGCCAGCAGCTTGGGCGGTCCCGGGGAGCTGTTTTTT
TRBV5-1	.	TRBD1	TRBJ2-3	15	CASSLVGQGPDTQYF	TGCGCCAGCAGCTTGGTGGGACAGGGGCCAGATACGCAGTATTTT
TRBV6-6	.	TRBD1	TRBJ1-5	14	CAIRGQGGYQPQHF	TGTGCCATCCGAGGACAGGGTGGATATCAGCCCCAGCATTTT
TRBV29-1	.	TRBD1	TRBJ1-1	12	CSAWDRDTEAFF	TGCAGCGCATGGGACAGAGACACTGAAGCTTTCTTT
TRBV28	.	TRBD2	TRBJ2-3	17	CASSFFLAGVRTDTQYF	TGTGCCAGCAGTTTTTTCCTAGCGGGAGTGCGCACAGATACGCAGTATTTT
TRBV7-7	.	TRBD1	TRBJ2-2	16	CASSPRTGEVTGELFF	TGTGCTAGCAGCCCGCGGACAGGGGAAGTGACCGGGGAGCTGTTTTTT
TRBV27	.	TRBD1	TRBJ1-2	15	CASSSSGTAHYGYTF	TGTGCCAGCAGTTCCTCCGGGACAGCTCACTATGGCTACACCTTC
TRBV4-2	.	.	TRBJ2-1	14	CASSLIPTGDEQFF	TGTGCCAGCAGCCTTATTCCCACCGGGGATGAGCAGTTCTTC
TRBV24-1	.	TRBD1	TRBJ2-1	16	CATSDLGTGGSNEQFF	TGTGCCACCAGTGATTTAGGGACAGGGGGATCAAATGAGCAGTTCTTC
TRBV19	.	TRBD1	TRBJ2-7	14	CASQQRQGTREQYF	TGTGCCAGCCAACAAAGACAGGGAACCCGCGAGCAGTACTTC
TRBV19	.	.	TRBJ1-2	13	CASSTETNYGYTF	TGTGCCAGTAGTACCGAGACTAACTATGGCTACACCTTC
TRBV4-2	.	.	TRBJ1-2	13	CASSHGDGYGYTF	TGTGCCAGCAGCCACGGAGATGGCTATGGCTACACCTTC
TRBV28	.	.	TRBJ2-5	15	CASSHYYEAGETQYF	TGTGCCAGCAGCCACTACTATGAGGCGGGTGAGACCCAGTACTTC
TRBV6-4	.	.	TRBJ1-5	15	CASSHNAGGNQPQHF	TGTGCCAGCAGCCACAACGCGGGTGGCAATCAGCCCCAGCATTTT
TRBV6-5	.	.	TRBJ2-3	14	CASSYKAIADTQYF	TGTGCCAGCAGTTACAAAGCCATCGCAGATACGCAGTATTTT
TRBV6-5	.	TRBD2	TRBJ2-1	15	CASRLAGGAYNEQFF	TGTGCCAGCAGGCTAGCGGGGGGAGCCTACAATGAGCAGTTCTTC
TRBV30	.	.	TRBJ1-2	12	CAWTPGSDGYTF	TGTGCCTGGACCCCGGGTTCGGATGGCTACACCTTC
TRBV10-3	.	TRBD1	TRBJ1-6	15	CAISGQGANNSPLHF	TGTGCCATCAGCGGACAGGGGGCTAATAATTCACCCCTCCACTTT
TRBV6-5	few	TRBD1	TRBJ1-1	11	CASRTGTEAFF	TGTGCCAGCAGGACAGGGACTGAAGCTTTCTTT
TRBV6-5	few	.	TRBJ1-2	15	CASSYEGDLSYGYTF	TGTGCCAGCAGTTACGAGGGGGATCTCAGCTATGGCTACACCTTC
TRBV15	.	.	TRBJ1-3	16	CATSRARIFSGNTIYF	TGTGCCACCAGCAGGGCTAGAATCTTCTCTGGAAACACCATATATTTT
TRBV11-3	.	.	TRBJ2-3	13	CASSLGQAHTQYF	TGTGCCAGCAGCTTAGGGCAGGCTCATACGCAGTATTTT
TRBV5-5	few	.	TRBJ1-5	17	CASSLRNPTGVAQPQHF	TGTGCCAGCAGCCTAAGGAACCCGACAGGCGTTGCTCAGCCCCAGCATTTT
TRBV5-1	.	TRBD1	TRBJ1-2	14	CASSLDDRGYGYTF	TGCGCCAGCAGCTTGGATGACAGGGGCTATGGCTACACCTTC
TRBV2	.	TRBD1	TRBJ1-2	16	CASSRDRGSRNYGYTF	TGTGCCAGCAGTAGGGACAGGGGCTCCCGTAACTATGGCTACACCTTC
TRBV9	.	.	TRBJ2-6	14	CASSVQAGANVLTF	TGTGCCAGCAGCGTACAAGCTGGGGCCAACGTCCTAACTTTC
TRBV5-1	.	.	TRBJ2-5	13	CASSPAGGETQYF	TGCGCCAGCAGCCCCGCGGGTGGAGAGACCCAGTACTTC
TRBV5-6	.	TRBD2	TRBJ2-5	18	CASSASFGEGLYLETQYF	TGTGCCAGCAGCGCCAGTTTTGGGGAGGGGCTATACTTGGAGACCCAGTACTTC
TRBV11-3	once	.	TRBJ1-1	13	CASSLLRNTEAFF	TGTGCCAGCAGCTTATTGCGAAACACTGAAGCTTTCTTT
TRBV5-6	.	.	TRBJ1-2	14	CASSPEGVPGGYTF	TGTGCCAGCAGCCCGGAAGGAGTCCCCGGTGGCTACACCTTC
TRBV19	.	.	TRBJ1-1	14	CASSIPGRNTEAFF	TGTGCCAGTAGTATCCCGGGAAGGAACACTGAAGCTTTCTTT
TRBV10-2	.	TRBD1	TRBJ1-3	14	CASKPGQGGNTIYF	TGCGCCAGCAAGCCGGGACAGGGAGGAAACACCATATATTTT
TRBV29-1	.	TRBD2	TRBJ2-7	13	CSAAGGGAYEQYF	TGCAGCGCCGCGGGGGGGGGAGCCTACGAGCAGTACTTC
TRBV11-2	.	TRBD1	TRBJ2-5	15	CASSLDRGPGETQYF	TGTGCCAGCAGCTTAGACAGGGGGCCAGGAGAGACCCAGTACTTC
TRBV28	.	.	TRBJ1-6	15	CATSTGESINSPLHF	TGTGCCACCTCGACAGGAGAGTCAATAAATTCACCCCTCCACTTT